This TCR beta chain was recorded in a study of early T cells in non-severe SARS-CoV-2 infection. Study in general: It was bulk RNA from unsorted whole blood that was sequenced, and the chains were unpaired.

TCRdb redid the calling of the 5' RACE reads with MiXCR, one entry per CDR3 protein. The sample lists roughly 17,000 distinct CDR3 sequences; more than 5.5% were seen once. Study-level findings and limits: Private and CD4 specificities were missed by VDJdb matching, skewed to anti-spike CD8.

The V and J ends lost 6 bases and 1 base respectively, with 3 bases between them. This CDR3 is built from 11 residues. Germline V gene sequence: CDR1 MNHNY, CDR2 SVGAGI (reference sequence). This clonotype was recorded at least ten times. Its antigen remains unidentified. The chain is built from TRBV6-6 and TRBJ2-5, with no clear D. The specimen comprised whole blood, sampled at baseline. The clonotype comes from an adult who was a healthcare worker with PCR-confirmed SARS-CoV-2 infection or an uninfected control (not recorded which). CDR3 loop: CASRTQETQYF. The CDR3 region has the DNA TGTGCCAGCAGAACCCAAGAGACCCAGTACTTC.